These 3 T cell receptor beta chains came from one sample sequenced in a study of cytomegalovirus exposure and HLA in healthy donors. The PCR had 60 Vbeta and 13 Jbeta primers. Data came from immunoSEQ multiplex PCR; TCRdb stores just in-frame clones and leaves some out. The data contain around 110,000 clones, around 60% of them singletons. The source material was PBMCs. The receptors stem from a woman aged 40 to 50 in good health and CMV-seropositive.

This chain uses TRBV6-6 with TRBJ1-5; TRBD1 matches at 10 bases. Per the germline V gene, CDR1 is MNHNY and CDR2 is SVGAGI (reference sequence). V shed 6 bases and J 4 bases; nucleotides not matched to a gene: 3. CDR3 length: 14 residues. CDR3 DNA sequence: TGTGCCAGCAGGACAGGGGGCGGGAATCAGCCCCAGCATTTT. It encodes CASRTGGGNQPQHF.

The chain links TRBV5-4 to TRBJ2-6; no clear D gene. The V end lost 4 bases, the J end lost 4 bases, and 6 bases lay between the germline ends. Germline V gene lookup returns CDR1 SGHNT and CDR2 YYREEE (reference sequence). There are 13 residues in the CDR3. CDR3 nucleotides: TGTGCCAGCAGCCGCGCGGGGGCCAACGTCCTGACTTTC. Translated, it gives CASSRAGANVLTF. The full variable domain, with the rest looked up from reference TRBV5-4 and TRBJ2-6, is ETGVTQSPTHLIKTRGQQVTLRCSSQSGHNTVSWYQQALGQGPQFIFQYYREEENGRGNFPPRFSGLQFPNYSSELNVNALELDDSALYLCASSRAGANVLTFGAGSRLTVL.

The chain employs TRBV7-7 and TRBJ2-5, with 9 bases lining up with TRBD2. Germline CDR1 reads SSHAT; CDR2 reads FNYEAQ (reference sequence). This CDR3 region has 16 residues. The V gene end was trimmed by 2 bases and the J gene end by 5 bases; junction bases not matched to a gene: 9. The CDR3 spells CASSLRGRGVGETQYF. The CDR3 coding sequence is TGTGCCAGCAGCTTACGCGGGAGGGGGGTTGGGGAGACCCAGTACTTC.